This section outlines one TCR beta chain sequence together with its context. The antigen remains undetermined. The sample originates from a study of a mutant IDH1 vaccine in newly diagnosed glioma. Study overall: Treatment recipients were about 62% male and approximately 40% female, and their mean age was roughly 40 years. Study-wide findings and caveats: It seemed that pseudoprogression was not linked to changes in the top peripheral T cell clonotypes.

Trimming took 5 bases from V and 0 from J; bases not matched to a gene: 7. The CDR3 totals 16 residues. Germline values: CDR1 SEHNR, CDR2 FQNEAQ (reference sequence). Time point reported: week 23, last vaccination. Vaccinated patients received 300 ug of mutant IDH1 20-mer peptide per dose, with topical imiquimod. TCRdb keeps only in-frame clones here, not all; method: immunoSEQ multiplex PCR. The sample contains 65,000 or so clones, more than 75% of which appear only once. The sample here was PBMCs, taken from a glioma patient whose treatment included an IDH1 peptide vaccine. This sequence was found in a young man with glioma. The chain joins TRBV7-9 to TRBJ2-4; 7 positions match TRBD1. The CDR3 region is CASSLGTALAKNIQYF. In DNA form, the CDR3 reads TGTGCCAGCAGCCTAGGGACAGCCCTAGCCAAAAACATTCAGTACTTC.